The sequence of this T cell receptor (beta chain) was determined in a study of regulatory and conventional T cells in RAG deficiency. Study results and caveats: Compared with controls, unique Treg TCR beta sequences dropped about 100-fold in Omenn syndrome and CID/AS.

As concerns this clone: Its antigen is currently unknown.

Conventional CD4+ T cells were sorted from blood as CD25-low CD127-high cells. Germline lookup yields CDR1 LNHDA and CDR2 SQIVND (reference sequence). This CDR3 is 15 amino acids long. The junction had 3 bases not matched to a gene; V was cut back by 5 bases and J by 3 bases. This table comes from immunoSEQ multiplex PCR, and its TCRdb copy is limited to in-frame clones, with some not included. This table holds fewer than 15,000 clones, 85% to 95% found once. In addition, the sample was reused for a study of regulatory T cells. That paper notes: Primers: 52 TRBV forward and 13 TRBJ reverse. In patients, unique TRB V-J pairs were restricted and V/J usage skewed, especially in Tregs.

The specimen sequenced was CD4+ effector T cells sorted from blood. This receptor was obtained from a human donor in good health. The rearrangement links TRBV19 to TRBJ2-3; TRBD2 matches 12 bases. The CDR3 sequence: CASSAGLAGTDTQYF. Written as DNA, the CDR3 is TGTGCCAGTAGTGCCGGACTAGCGGGGACAGATACGCAGTATTTT.